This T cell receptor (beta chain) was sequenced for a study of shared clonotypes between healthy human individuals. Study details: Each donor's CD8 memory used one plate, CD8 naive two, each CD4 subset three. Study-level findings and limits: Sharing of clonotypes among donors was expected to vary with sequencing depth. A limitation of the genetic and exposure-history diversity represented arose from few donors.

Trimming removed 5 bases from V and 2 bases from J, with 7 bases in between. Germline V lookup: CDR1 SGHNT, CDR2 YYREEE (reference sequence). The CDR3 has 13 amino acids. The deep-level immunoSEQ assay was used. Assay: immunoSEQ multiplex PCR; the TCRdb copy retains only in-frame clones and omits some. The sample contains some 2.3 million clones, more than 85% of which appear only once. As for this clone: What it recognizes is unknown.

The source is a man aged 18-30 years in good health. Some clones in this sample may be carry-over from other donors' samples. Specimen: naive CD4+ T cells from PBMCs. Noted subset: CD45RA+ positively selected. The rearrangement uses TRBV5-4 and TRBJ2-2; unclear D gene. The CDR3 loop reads CASRAENTGELFF. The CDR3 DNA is TGTGCCAGCAGAGCAGAAAACACCGGGGAGCTGTTTTTT.